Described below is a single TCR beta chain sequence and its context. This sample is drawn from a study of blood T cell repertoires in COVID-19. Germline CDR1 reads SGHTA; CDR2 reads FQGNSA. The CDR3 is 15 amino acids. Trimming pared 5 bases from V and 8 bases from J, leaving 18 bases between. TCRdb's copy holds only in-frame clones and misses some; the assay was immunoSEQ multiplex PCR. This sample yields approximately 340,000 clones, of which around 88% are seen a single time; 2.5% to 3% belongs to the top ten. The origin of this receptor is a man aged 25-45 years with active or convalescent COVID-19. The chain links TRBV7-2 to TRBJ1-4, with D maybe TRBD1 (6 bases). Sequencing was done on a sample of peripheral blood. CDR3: CASSPTGGLNEKLFF. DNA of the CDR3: TGTGCCAGCAGCCCGACGGGGGGGCTTAACGAAAAACTGTTTTTT.